Shown below are 27 T cell receptor beta chains from a single sample sequenced in a study of blood T cell repertoires in COVID-19. Clones were sequenced by immunoSEQ multiplex PCR, and TCRdb holds only the in-frame ones, with some missing. This sample has around 70,000 clones; 88% occur once, and the top ten carry 4% to 5.5%. Sequencing was carried out using peripheral blood. The source of these receptors is a human donor in a cohort sampled during active COVID-19.

The rearrangement links TRBV30 to TRBJ2-1, with 7 bases lining up with TRBD2. Germline CDR1 and CDR2: GTSNPN and SVGIG (reference sequence). CDR3 length: 14 residues. V lost 2 bases, J lost 5 bases, and 6 bases stayed unmatched. The DNA of the CDR3 is TGTGCCTGGAGTTTTAGCGGGTATAACAATGAGCAGTTCTTC. It encodes CAWSFSGYNNEQFF.

The V gene is TRBV7-2, the J gene TRBJ2-4; 10 bases agree with TRBD2. CDR3 length: 15 residues. Trimming took 6 bases from V and 6 from J; bases not matched to a gene: 8. The germline gives CDR1 SGHTA, CDR2 FQGNSA. CDR3 DNA sequence: TGTGCCAGCAGGCGGACTAGCGGAGGGTTAAACATTCAGTACTTC. Translated: CASRRTSGGLNIQYF.

The genes are TRBV12-3 or TRBV12-4 and TRBJ1-5; the D is unclear. The germline V and J ends were trimmed by 6 bases and 1 base, with 7 bases remaining between them. This CDR3 has 13 amino acids. CDR3 in amino acids: CASRSKSNQPQHF. CDR3 in DNA: TGTGCCAGCAGATCTAAGAGCAATCAGCCCCAGCATTTT.

CDR3 loop: CASSILGQGVNQPQHF. In DNA, the CDR3 is TGTGCCAGTAGTATTCTGGGACAGGGGGTCAATCAGCCCCAGCATTTT. The J gene is TRBJ1-5, the V gene TRBV19, with 11 positions matching TRBD1. The germline gives CDR1 LNHDA, CDR2 SQIVND (reference sequence). V was clipped by 3 bases and J by 3 bases; unmatched bases: 4. The length of the CDR3 is 16 residues.

The chain links TRBV5-1 to TRBJ2-2, with D unclear. Germline assignment: CDR1 SGHRS and CDR2 YFSETQ. The CDR3 consists of 14 residues. Trimming stripped 4 bases from V and 0 bases from J, with 7 bases between. In DNA, the CDR3 is TGCGCCAGCAGCCAAACACCGAACACCGGGGAGCTGTTTTTT. This sequence encodes CASSQTPNTGELFF.

The chain carries TRBV6-6 and TRBJ2-1, with TRBD2 matching 9 bases. V was clipped by 2 bases and J by 5 bases; unmatched bases: 4. The CDR3 runs to 15 residues. Germline assignment: CDR1 MNHNY and CDR2 SVGAGI (reference sequence). CDR3 nucleotides: TGTGCCAGCAGTTACGACGCGGGGGGGGACAATGAGCAGTTCTTC. Protein product: CASSYDAGGDNEQFF.

This chain links TRBV4-3 with TRBJ1-6, with D possibly TRBD1 on 6 matching bases. Trimming took 4 bases from V and 5 from J, leaving 12 bases between them. The CDR3 totals 15 residues. Germline V gene data show CDR1 as LGHNA and CDR2 as YSLEER. This chain's CDR3 is CASSLGRGHNSPLHF. CDR3 nucleotide sequence: TGCGCCAGCAGCCTCGGCAGGGGACATAATTCACCCCTCCACTTT.

V and J are TRBV6-5 and TRBJ2-3; 8 bases are shared with TRBD2. V lost 6 bases and J lost 5; bases outside the gene matches: 7. In germline, CDR1 is MNHEY, CDR2 SVGAGI. This CDR3 has 14 amino acids. Here the CDR3 reads CASRTGLAVDTQYF. The CDR3 DNA is TGTGCCAGCAGGACAGGACTAGCTGTAGATACGCAGTATTTT.

The V call is TRBV2, the J call TRBJ2-2; tentatively, D is TRBD1 (5 bases). Trimming pared 8 bases from V and 0 bases from J, leaving 13 bases between. This CDR3 has 15 residues. CDR1 SNHLY and CDR2 FYNNEI come from the germline V gene. CDR3 region: CASGARTTNTGELFF. For the CDR3, the DNA is TGTGCCAGCGGTGCACGGACAACGAACACCGGGGAGCTGTTTTTT.

The chain employs TRBV2 and TRBJ2-2; 8 bases are a match to TRBD1. CDR1 is SNHLY, CDR2 FYNNEI, per germline. This CDR3 has 15 amino acids. With 1 base clipped from V and 3 bases from J, the junction kept 1 base outside the gene matches. In DNA, the CDR3 is TGTGCCAGCAGTGAAGTACAGGGGGACACCGGGGAGCTGTTTTTT. The encoded protein is CASSEVQGDTGELFF. Full variable domain (rest looked up from reference TRBV2 and TRBJ2-2): EPEVTQTPSHQVTQMGQEVILRCVPISNHLYFYWYRQILGQKVEFLVSFYNNEISEKSEIFDDQFSVERPDGSNFTLKIRSTKLEDSAMYFCASSEVQGDTGELFFGEGSRLTVL.

The chain is built from TRBV6-2 or TRBV6-3 and TRBJ2-1; the match to TRBD1 covers 8 bases. Germline lookup yields CDR1 MNHEY and CDR2 SVGEGT. The CDR3 runs 17 residues. V dropped 5 bases and J dropped 0; count of bases not matched to a gene: 9. The CDR3 coding sequence is TGTGCCAGCAGTCAGGGCCGACAGGGGAGCTCCTACAATGAGCAGTTCTTC. Translation gives CASSQGRQGSSYNEQFF.

This clone has just one count. The V gene is TRBV4-2, the J gene TRBJ2-5; D is perhaps TRBD2 (7 bases). The CDR3 contains 16 residues. CDR1 and CDR2 (germline): LGHNA, YNFKEQ. Trimming left V 1 base short and J 3 bases short, with 15 bases between. The CDR3 sequence: CASSQGTGGREETQYF. The DNA for the CDR3 is TGTGCCAGCAGCCAAGGGACGGGGGGCAGGGAAGAGACCCAGTACTTC.

The table lists this clone with a few counts. This chain uses TRBV2 with TRBJ2-7, with 15 bases that match TRBD2. Germline V gene lookup returns CDR1 SNHLY and CDR2 FYNNEI. CDR3 size: 15 residues. The ends lost 7 bases at V and 2 bases at J; junction bases unmatched: 3. The CDR3 here is CASIRTSGGAYEQYF. The DNA of the CDR3 is TGTGCCAGCATCCGGACTAGCGGGGGGGCCTACGAGCAGTACTTC.

The rearrangement links TRBV6-2 or TRBV6-3 to TRBJ2-5; perhaps TRBD2 as D (5 bases). The germline V gene has CDR1 MNHEY and CDR2 SVGEGT. Trimming cost V 6 bases and J 4 bases, with 18 bases left between them. This CDR3 comprises 15 residues. The CDR3 region has the DNA TGTGCCAGCAGCATCCGACTCCTGGGAGCAGAGACCCAGTACTTC. This gives the protein CASSIRLLGAETQYF.

This chain joins TRBV30 and TRBJ2-3; TRBD2 might be the D (6 bases). CDR1 is GTSNPN, CDR2 SVGIG, per germline (reference sequence). This CDR3 has 15 residues. Trimming cost V 2 bases and J 1 base, with 13 bases left between them. CDR3 nucleotides: TGTGCCTGGAGTTTATCGGGGGACCGCACAGATACGCAGTATTTT. This codes for CAWSLSGDRTDTQYF.

The V gene is TRBV2, the J gene TRBJ1-2; no firm D call. The germline V and J ends were trimmed by 8 bases and 7 bases, with 11 bases remaining between them. The V gene's germline CDR1 is SNHLY and CDR2 FYNNEI. CDR3 length equals 11 residues. In nucleotides, the CDR3 is TGTGCCAGCGTTTCAGGTCCTGGCTACACCTTC. Amino acid sequence: CASVSGPGYTF.

V gene TRBV2 combines with J gene TRBJ2-5, with TRBD2 as a possible D gene (6 bases). V lost 9 bases and J lost 2, with 10 bases in between. The CDR3 runs 12 residues. In germline, CDR1 is SNHLY, CDR2 FYNNEI. As DNA, the CDR3 is TGTGCCAGTGCGACTAGTCAAGAGACCCAGTACTTC. It encodes CASATSQETQYF.

This clone was detected once. This chain links TRBV27 with TRBJ2-7; 10 bases line up with TRBD1. J gave up 2 bases and V 8 bases, and 3 bases lay outside the gene matches. The CDR3 contains 13 residues. Per germline, CDR1 MNHEY and CDR2 SMNVEV (reference sequence). The CDR3 nucleotides read TGTGCCAGCTGGGACAGGGGAACCTACGAGCAGTACTTC. Its protein product is CASWDRGTYEQYF.

The CDR3 coding sequence is TGTGCCATCAGTGAGGGCAGGTCCAATGAGCAGTTCTTC. This codes for CAISEGRSNEQFF. This chain connects TRBV10-3 to TRBJ2-1; D is ambiguous. This CDR3 has 13 amino acids. Germline CDR1 is ENHRY and CDR2 is SYGVKD. V gave up 2 bases and J gave up 6 bases, with 8 bases separating them.

For the CDR3, the DNA is TGTGCCAGTAGTATAGAGCCGGGAGATATCACCGGGGAGCTGTTTTTT. Translating it yields CASSIEPGDITGELFF. The gene calls are TRBV19 and TRBJ2-2, with TRBD2 as a possible D gene (6 bases). Trimming took 0 bases from V and 4 from J, leaving 12 bases between them. The germline V gene has CDR1 LNHDA and CDR2 SQIVND (reference sequence). The CDR3 is 16 amino acids.

This rearrangement joins TRBV2 to TRBJ1-2; D remains unclear. The ends were cut back, 11 bases at V and 4 bases at J, with 14 bases in the middle. The CDR3 covers 12 residues. From germline, CDR1 is SNHLY and CDR2 FYNNEI. CDR3 sequence (DNA): TGTGCCTCCAATACGGAGGTCTATGGCTACACCTTC. Translating it yields CASNTEVYGYTF.

The chain combines TRBV7-6 with TRBJ2-1, with 7 bases identical to TRBD1. CDR1 is SGHVS and CDR2 is FNYEAQ in the germline V gene. This CDR3 is built from 12 residues. The V segment lost 6 bases and the J segment 6 bases; nucleotides outside the gene matches: 2. The CDR3: CASRGDSNEQFF. CDR3 nucleotides: TGTGCCAGCAGAGGGGACAGCAATGAGCAGTTCTTC.

This clone was counted a few times. The CDR3: CASSPTSGGPDTQYF. As DNA, the CDR3 is TGTGCCAGCAGTCCAACTAGCGGGGGGCCAGATACGCAGTATTTT. This chain uses TRBV6-5 with TRBJ2-3; 12 bases are shared with TRBD2. Germline V gene data show CDR1 as MNHEY and CDR2 as SVGAGI. V shed 5 bases, J shed 4 bases, and the junction held 4 bases outside the gene matches. This CDR3 spans 15 amino acids.

The chain employs TRBV6-5 and TRBJ1-1, with D perhaps matching TRBD1 (6 bases). Deletions cut 8 bases from V and 6 bases from J, with 16 bases between. Germline V gene data show CDR1 as MNHEY and CDR2 as SVGAGI. This CDR3 contains 13 residues. The CDR3, as DNA: TGTGCCAGCCGATGGACAGTTGACGCTGAAGCTTTCTTT. Translation gives CASRWTVDAEAFF.

The CDR3 here is CASSQGLSTDTQYF. The DNA of the CDR3 is TGCGCCAGCAGCCAGGGACTGAGCACAGATACGCAGTATTTT. The V and J genes are TRBV4-1 and TRBJ2-3; tentative D call: TRBD2 (6 bases). V dropped 3 bases and J dropped 0 bases, with 7 bases sitting between them. Per germline, CDR1 MGHRA and CDR2 YSYEKL. The CDR3 runs 14 residues.

The V call is TRBV7-8, the J call TRBJ1-1; D unresolved. V lost 2 bases and J lost 1, with 8 bases in between. This CDR3 has 14 residues. Per the germline V gene, CDR1 is SGHVS and CDR2 is FQNEAQ. The CDR3 protein is CASSLIDTNTEAFF. In DNA form, the CDR3 reads TGTGCCAGCAGCTTAATCGACACGAACACTGAAGCTTTCTTT.

The chain links TRBV7-3 to TRBJ1-3; TRBD1 matches 8 bases. V lost 10 bases, J lost 2 bases, and 4 bases stayed unmatched. The CDR3 loop spans 13 amino acids. The germline V gene has CDR1 SGHTA and CDR2 FQGTGA. In DNA, the CDR3 is TGTGCCACCGCACAGGGGGCTGGAAACACCATATATTTT. Amino acids: CATAQGAGNTIYF.